The sequence of this TCR beta chain was determined in a study of T cell responses to AZD1222 COVID-19 vaccine. Broader study findings: Clonal diversity may have been underestimated in mostly white British donors.

This table comes from immunoSEQ multiplex PCR, and its TCRdb copy is limited to in-frame clones, with some not included. The data show tens of thousands of clones, around 89% seen once. The germline gives CDR1 LNHDA, CDR2 SQIVND (reference sequence). V was shortened by 4 bases and J by 5 bases, with 8 bases between the two germline ends. The CDR3 is 12 residues long. As concerns this clone: The antigen remains unidentified.

The chain has TRBV19 and TRBJ1-1, with D hard to call. The sequence was collected from an adult who received the AZD1222 COVID-19 vaccine. Sample: peripheral blood, taken 28 days after the second AZD1222 dose. CDR3 nucleotide sequence: TGTGCCAGTAGTAACGAGGTTACTGAAGCTTTCTTT. This codes for CASSNEVTEAFF.